This T cell receptor beta chain was retrieved from a study of T cells in women clearing cervical HPV infection. Background on the study: Women with histologically confirmed HPV16-related CIN3 or worse, 2 with invasive cancer, served as cases. Controls were women whose single incident HPV16 infection cleared within 12 months without precancer or cancer.

Using immunoSEQ multiplex PCR, the repertoire was profiled, and TCRdb retains in-frame clones only, with some absent. In all, the sample yields around 46,000 clones. The CDR3 extends over 14 amino acids. Germline V CDR1 and CDR2: PRHDT, FYEKMQ (reference sequence). V was shortened by 0 bases and J by 4 bases, with 10 bases between the two germline ends. About this clone itself: Its antigen is unidentified. The CDR3 goes on 3 residues after the read ends, and that part is filled in from the germline J gene.

Study-wide findings and caveats: Combining TCR richness with V gene abundances gave approximately 0.8 AUC.

The TCR originated in a woman between 18 and 70 years old with a cervical HPV16 infection that either progressed to CIN3+ or cleared (not recorded which). The material sequenced was blood buffy coat. The gene calls are TRBV13 and TRBJ2-7; no clear D gene. CDR3 residues: CASSLGTLFYEQYF. The sequenced CDR3 bases are TGTGCCAGCAGCTTAGGGACTCTCTTTTACGAG.